This TCR beta chain is from a study of CD8 T cells in Susac syndrome. The CDR3 has 15 residues. The V and J ends lost 1 base and 3 bases respectively, with 12 bases between them. From germline, CDR1 is SGHVS and CDR2 FNYEAQ. Reverse transcription of about 0.45 to 1 ug RNA was performed with random hexamers. Via MiXCR, TCRdb re-called the immunoSEQ multiplex PCR reads, giving one row per CDR3 protein. The data contain roughly 200,000 distinct CDR3 sequences, roughly 94% of them singletons. This clonotype was obtained from a human donor with Susac syndrome. This chain uses TRBV7-6 with TRBJ2-5; the D gene is possibly TRBD1 (6 bases). The sequencing sample was made of CD4+ T cells from PBMCs. CDR3 DNA: TGTGCCAGCAGCTTAGGGGGGCGGGTGGAAGAGACCCAGTACTTC. Its translation is CASSLGGRVEETQYF.